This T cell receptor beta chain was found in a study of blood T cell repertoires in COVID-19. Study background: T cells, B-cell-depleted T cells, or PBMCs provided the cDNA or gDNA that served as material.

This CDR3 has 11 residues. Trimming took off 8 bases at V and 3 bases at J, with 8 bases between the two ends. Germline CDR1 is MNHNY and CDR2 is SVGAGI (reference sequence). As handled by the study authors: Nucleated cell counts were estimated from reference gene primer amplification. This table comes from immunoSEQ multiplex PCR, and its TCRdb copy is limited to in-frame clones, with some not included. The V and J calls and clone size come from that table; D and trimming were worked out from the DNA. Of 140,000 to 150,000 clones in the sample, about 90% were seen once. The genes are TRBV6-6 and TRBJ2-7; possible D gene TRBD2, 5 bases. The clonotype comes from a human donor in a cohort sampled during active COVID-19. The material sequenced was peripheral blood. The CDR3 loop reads CASAAGYEQYF. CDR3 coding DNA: TGTGCCAGCGCGGCGGGCTACGAGCAGTACTTC.